A single sample gave rise to the 5 T cell receptor beta chains below, sequenced in a study of shared clonotypes between healthy human individuals. The repertoire was sequenced with immunoSEQ multiplex PCR; TCRdb's copy has only in-frame clones and lacks some. The repertoire consists of hundreds of thousands of clones, with 90% to 97% occurring once and the leading ten covering about 0.064%. The source material was naive CD4+ T cells sorted from blood. Subset noted: CD45RA+ positively selected. The receptors come from a woman younger than 45 in good health.

The V and J genes are TRBV15 and TRBJ1-4; D not resolved. With 5 bases removed from V and 5 bases from J, the gap between germline ends came to 12 bases. The CDR3 sequence is 14 residues long. CDR1 and CDR2 from the germline V gene are LNHNV and YYDKDF (reference sequence). This CDR3 reads CATSSRRTNEKLFF. The CDR3, as DNA: TGTGCCACCAGCTCGCGCAGAACCAATGAAAAACTGTTTTTT.

This clone is a singleton in its sample. The chain combines TRBV6-1 with TRBJ2-7; 7 bases agree with TRBD1. Trimming cost V 6 bases and J 3 bases; bases outside gene matches: 8. CDR3 length: 14 amino acids. Per the germline V gene, CDR1 is MNHNS and CDR2 is SASEGT. The DNA for the CDR3 is TGTGCCAGCAGGGTTGGGGACAGAGACTACGAGCAGTACTTC. This codes for CASRVGDRDYEQYF.

The rearrangement uses TRBV5-1 and TRBJ1-2; possibly TRBD1 for D (5 bases). The V end lost 4 bases, the J end lost 0 bases, and 16 bases lay between the germline ends. Germline V gene lookup returns CDR1 SGHRS and CDR2 YFSETQ. The CDR3 length is 16 residues. CDR3 nucleotide sequence: TGCGCCAGCAGCCGGGGCCAGACTAGTTCTAACTATGGCTACACCTTC. Translation: CASSRGQTSSNYGYTF. Based on the CDR3 plus reference TRBV5-1 and TRBJ1-2, the full variable domain is KAGVTQTPRYLIKTRGQQVTLSCSPISGHRSVSWYQQTPGQGLQFLFEYFSETQRNKGNFPGRFSGRQFSNSRSEMNVSTLELGDSALYLCASSRGQTSSNYGYTFGSGTRLTVV.

This chain uses TRBV5-1 with TRBJ2-7; 15 bases map to TRBD2. The CDR3 sequence is 17 residues long. With V trimmed by 3 bases and J by 3 bases, 7 bases remained unmatched. The germline V gene encodes CDR1 SGHRS and CDR2 YFSETQ. The CDR3 loop reads CASSSGGTSGGHYEQYF. In nucleotides, the CDR3 is TGCGCCAGCAGCTCCGGAGGGACTAGCGGGGGGCACTACGAGCAGTACTTC.

The chain joins TRBV11-2 to TRBJ1-2; 7 bases align to TRBD1. The CDR3 is 15 residues long. Germline CDR1 and CDR2: SGHAT and FQNNGV. The junction had 6 bases not matched to a gene; V was cut back by 2 bases and J by 3 bases. CDR3 DNA: TGTGCCAGCAGCTTAATCCCCGGGACAGACTATGGCTACACCTTC. Protein product: CASSLIPGTDYGYTF. Complete variable domain (other parts from reference TRBV11-2 and TRBJ1-2): EAGVAQSPRYKIIEKRQSVAFWCNPISGHATLYWYQQILGQGPKLLIQFQNNGVVDDSQLPKDRFSAERLKGVDSTLKIQPAKLEDSAVYLCASSLIPGTDYGYTFGSGTRLTVV.